The next 17 T cell receptor beta chains were all read from a single sample in a study of regulatory T cells in long-lasting Graves disease. Noted time point: newly diagnosed GD, antithyroid drugs for less than 3 months. With RNA extracted from PBMCs as input, the TCR library was made. Researchers made TCR beta libraries by using iRepertoire HTBI primers and running Arm-PCR on CDR3 regions. TCRdb analysed the multiplex PCR reads with MiXCR anew, one entry per CDR3 protein. The repertoire holds 350,000 to 400,000 distinct CDR3 sequences, with 15% to 19% as singletons. Sequencing was performed on peripheral blood mononuclear cells (PBMCs), taken at new diagnosis, from a patient treated with antithyroid drugs. Receptors originate from a female donor with Graves disease.

This clonotype was counted at least ten times. V usage is TRBV12-3 or TRBV12-4 and J usage is TRBJ2-1; D gene unclear. The CDR3 consists of 12 residues. V was cut by 7 bases and J by 5 bases, with 9 bases left in between. CDR3 bases: TGTGCCAGCACCGCGGTGCACAATGAGCAGTTCTTC. Translated, it gives CASTAVHNEQFF.

The chain uses TRBV5-1 and TRBJ1-2, with 7 bases lining up with TRBD1. V shed 0 bases and J 5 bases; nucleotides not matched to a gene: 4. CDR1 and CDR2 (germline): SGHRS, YFSETQ. This CDR3 spans 14 amino acids. CDR3 DNA sequence: TGCGCCAGCAGCTTGGAACCAGGGGGTTATGGCTACACCTTC. Translating it yields CASSLEPGGYGYTF.

V and J are TRBV7-9 and TRBJ2-3; 7 nucleotides line up with TRBD1. The CDR3 is 15 amino acids. Per the germline V gene, CDR1 is SEHNR and CDR2 is FQNEAQ (reference sequence). V lost 5 bases to trimming and J lost 3 bases; unmatched junction nucleotides: 8. CDR3 sequence reads: CASSKGQVETDTQYF. The CDR3 DNA sequence: TGTGCCAGCAGCAAAGGACAGGTAGAGACAGATACGCAGTATTTT.

This clonotype was observed at least ten times. The chain carries TRBV28 and TRBJ2-1; D assignment may be TRBD1 or TRBD2 (5 bases each). Trimming took 3 bases from V and 0 from J, leaving 21 bases between them. CDR3 length: 19 residues. In germline, CDR1 is MDHEN, CDR2 SYDVKM. The CDR3 nucleotides are TGTGCCAGCAGTTTCCATGCCCCCGGGACGTCCGGCTCCTACAATGAGCAGTTCTTC. Its translation is CASSFHAPGTSGSYNEQFF.

J is TRBJ2-5 and V is TRBV5-6, with a weak D call TRBD2 (6 bases). Per germline, CDR1 SGHDT and CDR2 YYEEEE. V lost 7 bases and J 3 bases, leaving 10 bases between the germline ends. The CDR3 contains 12 residues. CDR3 loop: CASPSGEETQYF. The DNA of the CDR3 is TGTGCCAGCCCTTCGGGGGAAGAGACCCAGTACTTC.

A remark on this clonotype: This clone may be a read error of a much larger clone one base away. The chain employs TRBV6-2 or TRBV6-3 and TRBJ2-1; TRBD1 might be the D (5 bases). This CDR3 spans 17 amino acids. Germline V lookup: CDR1 MNHEY, CDR2 SVGEGT. Written as DNA, the CDR3 is TGTGCCAGCAGCTCCTCTACCGGACAAAACGTCTACAATGAGCAGTCCTTC. It yields the protein CASSSSTGQNVYNEQSF.

This clonotype has at least ten counts. The J gene is TRBJ2-7, the V gene TRBV3-1; 7 bases map to TRBD1. CDR3 size: 13 residues. V trimming: 3 bases; J trimming: 3 bases; junction bases outside the gene matches: 2. CDR1 LGHDT and CDR2 YNNKEL come from the germline V gene (reference sequence). The CDR3, as DNA: TGTGCCAGCAGCCAGGGACAGATCTACGAGCAGTACTTC. Amino acids: CASSQGQIYEQYF.

This clonotype was detected ten times or more. The V and J genes are TRBV11-2 and TRBJ1-2, with D maybe TRBD1 (6 bases). The CDR3 extends over 15 amino acids. V lost 3 bases, J lost 7 bases, and 18 bases lay in between. The V gene's germline CDR1 is SGHAT and CDR2 FQNNGV. The CDR3 sequence is CASSLFRTVFSGYTF. In nucleotides, the CDR3 is TGTGCCAGCAGCTTGTTCCGGACAGTATTTTCTGGCTACACCTTC.

The V call is TRBV7-9, the J call TRBJ2-5; D is undetermined. V lost 2 bases to trimming and J lost 3 bases, with 10 bases between them. Germline CDR1 SEHNR, CDR2 FQNEAQ (reference sequence). The CDR3 extends over 14 amino acids. CDR3 protein: CASSLRQLEETQYF. DNA of the CDR3: TGTGCCAGCAGCTTAAGGCAGTTGGAAGAGACCCAGTACTTC.

The table lists this clonotype with many counts. The chain is built from TRBV28 and TRBJ2-5, with 10 nucleotides matching TRBD2. J gave up 5 bases and V 5 bases, and 2 bases lay outside the gene matches. The CDR3 sequence is 13 residues long. The germline CDR1 and CDR2 sequences are MDHEN and SYDVKM. This CDR3 is CASSGAGGETQYF. DNA for the CDR3: TGTGCCAGCAGTGGAGCGGGAGGGGAGACCCAGTACTTC.

In this sample, this clonotype turned up many times. The CDR3 DNA sequence: TGTGCCATCAGTGAGCCCAAGAAGGGTGGCTCCTACACCTTC. Translation gives CAISEPKKGGSYTF. The chain combines TRBV10-3 with TRBJ1-2; D not certain. This CDR3 has 14 amino acids. Per the germline V gene, CDR1 is ENHRY and CDR2 is SYGVKD. Trimming cost V 2 bases and J 10 bases, with 17 bases left between them.

This clonotype has ten or more counts. The chain recombines TRBV5-6 with TRBJ1-2; no definite D call. Germline V gene data show CDR1 as SGHDT and CDR2 as YYEEEE. The CDR3 covers 15 residues. The V end was cut by 0 bases, the J end by 4 bases, with 13 bases between. This CDR3 reads CASSLVSGAAYGYTF. The CDR3 nucleotides read TGTGCCAGCAGCTTGGTGTCGGGAGCAGCCTATGGCTACACCTTC. The full variable domain, rest sourced from reference TRBV5-6 and TRBJ1-2, is DAGVTQSPTHLIKTRGQQVTLRCSPKSGHDTVSWYQQALGQGPQFIFQYYEEEERQRGNFPDRFSGHQFPNYSSELNVNALLLGDSALYLCASSLVSGAAYGYTFGSGTRLTVV.

This clonotype was seen at least ten times. This sequence joins TRBV3-1 and TRBJ2-3; tentative D call: TRBD2 (6 bases). The CDR3 is made up of 14 amino acids. V lost 4 bases and J lost 0, with 8 bases in between. Germline lookup yields CDR1 LGHDT and CDR2 YNNKEL (reference sequence). In DNA form, the CDR3 reads TGTGCCAGCAGCCGCGGGGACAGCACAGATACGCAGTATTTT. It translates to CASSRGDSTDTQYF.

Ten or more counts support this clonotype. The chain joins TRBV7-2 to TRBJ2-7, with 8 bases fitting TRBD2. The CDR3 totals 15 residues. CDR1 is SGHTA and CDR2 is FQGNSA in the germline V gene. V was pared by 0 bases and J by 5 bases, with 6 bases of the junction left unmatched. CDR3 region: CASSLAPGGPDEQYF. The CDR3 coding sequence is TGTGCCAGCAGCTTAGCCCCGGGGGGGCCCGACGAGCAGTACTTC.

The rearrangement joins TRBV4-3 to TRBJ2-3; 7 bases are a match to TRBD2. V trimming: 0 bases; J trimming: 2 bases; junction bases outside the gene matches: 8. The CDR3 is made up of 17 amino acids. The germline V gene has CDR1 LGHNA and CDR2 YSLEER. The CDR3 coding sequence is TGCGCCAGCAGCCAAGATCGTGGACTAGACTACACAGATACGCAGTATTTT. It specifies CASSQDRGLDYTDTQYF.

The table lists this clonotype with a few counts. The chain couples TRBV5-5 to TRBJ1-2; D gene unclear. CDR1 SGHKS and CDR2 YYEKEE come from the germline V gene (reference sequence). The CDR3 totals 13 residues. V was shortened by 0 bases and J by 7 bases, with 10 bases between the two germline ends. CDR3 in DNA: TGTGCCAGCAGCTTGGTGGAGGGAGGTGGCTACACCTTC. This gives the protein CASSLVEGGGYTF.

This clonotype turned up a few times. This chain joins TRBV12-3 or TRBV12-4 and TRBJ1-2, with D maybe TRBD1 (6 bases). The CDR3 extends over 15 amino acids. The V end lost 6 bases, the J end lost 4 bases, and 18 bases lay between the germline ends. The CDR3 spells CASSLSLGQTYGYTF. The CDR3 DNA reads TGTGCCAGCAGCCTAAGCCTTGGACAGACCTATGGCTACACCTTC.